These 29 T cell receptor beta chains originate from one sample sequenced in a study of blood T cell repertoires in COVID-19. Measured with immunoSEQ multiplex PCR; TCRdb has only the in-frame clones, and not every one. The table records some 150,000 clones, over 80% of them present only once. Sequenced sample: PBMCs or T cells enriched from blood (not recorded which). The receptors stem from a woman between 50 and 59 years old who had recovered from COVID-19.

CDR3 sequence: CAWSRTGNTEAFF. The CDR3 nucleotides read TGTGCCTGGAGTAGAACTGGGAACACTGAAGCTTTCTTT. The rearrangement joins TRBV30 to TRBJ1-1; unclear D gene. Trimming took off 2 bases at V and 1 base at J, with 8 bases between the two ends. The germline gives CDR1 GTSNPN, CDR2 SVGIG (reference sequence). The CDR3 length is 13 residues.

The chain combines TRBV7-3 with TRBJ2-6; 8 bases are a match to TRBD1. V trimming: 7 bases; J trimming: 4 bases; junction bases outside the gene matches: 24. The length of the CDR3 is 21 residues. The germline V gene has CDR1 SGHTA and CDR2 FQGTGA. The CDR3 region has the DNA TGTGCCAGCACCCCGGGTCCTGCAGGGGGCATCTCTGGGGGAGGGGCCAACGTCCTGACTTTC. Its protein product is CASTPGPAGGISGGGANVLTF. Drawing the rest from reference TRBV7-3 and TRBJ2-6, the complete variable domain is GAGVSQTPSNKVTEKGKYVELRCDPISGHTALYWYRQSLGQGPEFLIYFQGTGAADDSGLPNDRFFAVRPEGSVSTLKIQRTERGDSAVYLCASTPGPAGGISGGGANVLTFGAGSRLTVL.

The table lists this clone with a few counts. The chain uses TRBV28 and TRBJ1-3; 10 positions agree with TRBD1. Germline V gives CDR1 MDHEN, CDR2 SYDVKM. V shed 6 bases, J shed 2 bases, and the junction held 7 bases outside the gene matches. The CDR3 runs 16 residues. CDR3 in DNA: TGTGCCAGCAGGTCAACCGGGACAGGGGCTGGAAACACCATATATTTT. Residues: CASRSTGTGAGNTIYF.

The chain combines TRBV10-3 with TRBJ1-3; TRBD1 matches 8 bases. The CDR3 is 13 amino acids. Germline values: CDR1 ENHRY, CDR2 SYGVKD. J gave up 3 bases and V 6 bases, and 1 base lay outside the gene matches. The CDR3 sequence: CAISGQGGNTIYF. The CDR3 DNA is TGTGCCATCAGCGGACAGGGTGGAAACACCATATATTTT.

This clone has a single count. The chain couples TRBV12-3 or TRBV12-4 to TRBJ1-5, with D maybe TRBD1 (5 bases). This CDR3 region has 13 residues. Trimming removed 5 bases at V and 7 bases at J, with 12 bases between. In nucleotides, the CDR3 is TGTGCCAGCAGTACCGCTGGGGCCCAGCCCCAGCATTTT. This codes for CASSTAGAQPQHF.

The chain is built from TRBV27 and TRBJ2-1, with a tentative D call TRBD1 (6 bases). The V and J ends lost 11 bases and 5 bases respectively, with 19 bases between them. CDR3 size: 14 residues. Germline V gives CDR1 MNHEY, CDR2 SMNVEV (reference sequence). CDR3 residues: CASSWAGVHNEQFF. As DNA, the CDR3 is TGTGCCTCCAGCTGGGCAGGGGTCCACAATGAGCAGTTCTTC.

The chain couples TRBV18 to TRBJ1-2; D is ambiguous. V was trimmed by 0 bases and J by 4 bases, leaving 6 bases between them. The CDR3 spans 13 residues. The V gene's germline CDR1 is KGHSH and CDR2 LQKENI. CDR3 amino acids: CASSPPGGYGYTF. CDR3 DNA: TGTGCCAGCTCACCACCGGGAGGCTATGGCTACACCTTC.

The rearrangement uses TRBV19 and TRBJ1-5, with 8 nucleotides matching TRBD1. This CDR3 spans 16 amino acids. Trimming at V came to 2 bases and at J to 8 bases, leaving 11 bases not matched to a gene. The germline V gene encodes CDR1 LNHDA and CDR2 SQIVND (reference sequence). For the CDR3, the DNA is TGTGCCAGTAGTATAATCGGACAGGGCCCCGGAGAGCCCCAGCATTTT. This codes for CASSIIGQGPGEPQHF.

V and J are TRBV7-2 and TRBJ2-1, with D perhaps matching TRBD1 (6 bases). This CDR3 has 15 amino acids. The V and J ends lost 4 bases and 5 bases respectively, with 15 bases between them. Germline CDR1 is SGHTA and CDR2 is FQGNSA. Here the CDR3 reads CASSSTGRTHNEQFF. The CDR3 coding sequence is TGTGCCAGCAGCTCTACAGGGCGGACTCACAATGAGCAGTTCTTC.

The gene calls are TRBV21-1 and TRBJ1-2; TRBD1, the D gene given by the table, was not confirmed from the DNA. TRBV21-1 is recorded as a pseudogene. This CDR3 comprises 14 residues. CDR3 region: CASSKFTGTDGYTF. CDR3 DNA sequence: TGTGCCAGCAGCAAATTTACAGGGACGGATGGCTACACCTTC.

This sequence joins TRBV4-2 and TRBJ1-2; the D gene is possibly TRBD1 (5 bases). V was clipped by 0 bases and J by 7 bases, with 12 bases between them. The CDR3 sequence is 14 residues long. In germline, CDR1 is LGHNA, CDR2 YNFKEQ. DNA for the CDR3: TGTGCCAGCAGCCAAGAGGAGGGCGGGGGTGGCTACACCTTC. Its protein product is CASSQEEGGGGYTF.

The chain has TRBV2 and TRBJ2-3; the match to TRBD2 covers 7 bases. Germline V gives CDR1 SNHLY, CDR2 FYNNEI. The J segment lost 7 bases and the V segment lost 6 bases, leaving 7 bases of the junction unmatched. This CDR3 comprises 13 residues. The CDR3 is CASRGLGSNTQYF. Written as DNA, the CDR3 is TGTGCCAGCAGAGGACTAGGATCAAATACGCAGTATTTT.

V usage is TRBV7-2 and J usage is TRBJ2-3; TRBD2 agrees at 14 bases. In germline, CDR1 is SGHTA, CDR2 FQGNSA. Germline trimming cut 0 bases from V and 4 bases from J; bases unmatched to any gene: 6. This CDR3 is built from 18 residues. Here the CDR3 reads CASSLAQRGLAGADTQYF. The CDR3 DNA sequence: TGTGCCAGCAGCTTAGCACAGCGGGGACTAGCGGGAGCAGATACGCAGTATTTT. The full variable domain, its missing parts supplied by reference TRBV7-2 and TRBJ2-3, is GAGVSQSPSNKVTEKGKDVELRCDPISGHTALYWYRQSLGQGLEFLIYFQGNSAPDKSGLPSDRFSAERTGGSVSTLTIQRTQQEDSAVYLCASSLAQRGLAGADTQYFGPGTRLTVL.

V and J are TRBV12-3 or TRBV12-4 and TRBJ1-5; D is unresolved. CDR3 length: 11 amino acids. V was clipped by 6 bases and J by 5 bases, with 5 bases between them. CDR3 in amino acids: CASSYYQPQHF. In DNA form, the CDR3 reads TGTGCCAGCAGCTACTATCAGCCCCAGCATTTT.

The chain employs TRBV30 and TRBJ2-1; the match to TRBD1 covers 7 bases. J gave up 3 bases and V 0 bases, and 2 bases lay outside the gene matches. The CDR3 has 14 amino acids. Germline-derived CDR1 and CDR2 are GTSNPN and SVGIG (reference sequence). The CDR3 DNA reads TGTGCCTGGAGTGTTCGGACAGGCTACAATGAGCAGTTCTTC. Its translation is CAWSVRTGYNEQFF.

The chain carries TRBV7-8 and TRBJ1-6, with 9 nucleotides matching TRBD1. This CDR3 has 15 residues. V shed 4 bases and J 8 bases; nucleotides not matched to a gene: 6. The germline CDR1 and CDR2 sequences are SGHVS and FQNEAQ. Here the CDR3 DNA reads TGTGCCAGCAGCTCCGACAGGGGGGTGGATTCACCCCTCCACTTT. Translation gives CASSSDRGVDSPLHF.

CDR3 nucleotide sequence: TGCGCCAGCAGCCAACTGAGGAGTGAAAAACTGTTTTTT. This gives the protein CASSQLRSEKLFF. The chain combines TRBV4-1 with TRBJ1-4; no clear D. The CDR3 is 13 amino acids. Trimming stripped 2 bases from V and 7 bases from J, with 8 bases between. Germline loops: CDR1 MGHRA, CDR2 YSYEKL.

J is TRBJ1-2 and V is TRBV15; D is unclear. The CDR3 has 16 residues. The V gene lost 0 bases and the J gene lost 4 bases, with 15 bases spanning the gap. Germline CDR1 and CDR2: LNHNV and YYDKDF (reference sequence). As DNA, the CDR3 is TGTGCCACCAGCAGAGATATCAACGCCCTAAGCTATGGCTACACCTTC. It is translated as CATSRDINALSYGYTF.

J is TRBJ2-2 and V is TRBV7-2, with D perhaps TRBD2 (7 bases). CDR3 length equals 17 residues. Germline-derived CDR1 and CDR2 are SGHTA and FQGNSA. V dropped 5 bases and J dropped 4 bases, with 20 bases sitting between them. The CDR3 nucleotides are TGTGCCAGCAGCCAACTTCCCGGGGGGCCGGTCACCGGGGAGCTGTTTTTT. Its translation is CASSQLPGGPVTGELFF.

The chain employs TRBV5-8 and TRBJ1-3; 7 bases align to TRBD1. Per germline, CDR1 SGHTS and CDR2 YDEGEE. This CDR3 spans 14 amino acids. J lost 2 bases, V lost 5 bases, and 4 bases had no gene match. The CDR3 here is CASRRGTAGNTIYF. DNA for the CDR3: TGTGCCAGCAGACGTGGGACAGCTGGAAACACCATATATTTT.

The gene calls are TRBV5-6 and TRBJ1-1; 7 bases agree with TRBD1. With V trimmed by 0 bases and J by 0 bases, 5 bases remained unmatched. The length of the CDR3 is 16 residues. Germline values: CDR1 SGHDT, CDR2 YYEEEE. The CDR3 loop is CASSLDRGYMNTEAFF. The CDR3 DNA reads TGTGCCAGCAGCTTGGACAGGGGATACATGAACACTGAAGCTTTCTTT.

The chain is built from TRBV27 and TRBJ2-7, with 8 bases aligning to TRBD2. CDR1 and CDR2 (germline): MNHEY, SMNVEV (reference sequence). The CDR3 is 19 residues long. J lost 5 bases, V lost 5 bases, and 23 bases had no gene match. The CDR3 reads CASSTSPGVGRGEFNEQYV. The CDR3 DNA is TGTGCCAGCAGTACATCGCCGGGGGTTGGGCGGGGGGAGTTCAACGAGCAGTACGTC.

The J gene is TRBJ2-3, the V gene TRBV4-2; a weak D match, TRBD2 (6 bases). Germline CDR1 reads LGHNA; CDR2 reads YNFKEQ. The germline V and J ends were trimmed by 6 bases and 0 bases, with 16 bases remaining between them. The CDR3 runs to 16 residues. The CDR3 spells CASRRLGLASTDTQYF. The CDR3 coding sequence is TGTGCCAGCAGGCGCCTTGGGCTAGCGAGCACAGATACGCAGTATTTT.

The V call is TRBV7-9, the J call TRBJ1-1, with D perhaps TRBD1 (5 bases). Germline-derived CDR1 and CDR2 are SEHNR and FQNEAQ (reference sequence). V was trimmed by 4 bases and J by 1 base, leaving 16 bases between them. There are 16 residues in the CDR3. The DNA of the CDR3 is TGTGCCAGCAGCTCCAAGTGGAGGGGAAAGAACACTGAAGCTTTCTTT. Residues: CASSSKWRGKNTEAFF. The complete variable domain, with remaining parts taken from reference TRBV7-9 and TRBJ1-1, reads DTGVSQNPRHKITKRGQNVTFRCDPISEHNRLYWYRQTLGQGPEFLTYFQNEAQLEKSRLLSDRFSAERPKGSFSTLEIQRTEQGDSAMYLCASSSKWRGKNTEAFFGQGTRLTVV.

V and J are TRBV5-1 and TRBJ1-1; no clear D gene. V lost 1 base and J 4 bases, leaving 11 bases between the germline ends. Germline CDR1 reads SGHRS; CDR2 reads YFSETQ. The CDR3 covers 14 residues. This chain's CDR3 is CASSLRGSGTEAFF. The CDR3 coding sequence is TGCGCCAGCAGCTTGCGTGGGAGCGGCACTGAAGCTTTCTTT.

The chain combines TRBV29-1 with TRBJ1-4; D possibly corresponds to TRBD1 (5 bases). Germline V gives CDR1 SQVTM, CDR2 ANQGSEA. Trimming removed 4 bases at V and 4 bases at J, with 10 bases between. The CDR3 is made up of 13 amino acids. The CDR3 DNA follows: TGCAGCGTTGGGAGGGGTAATAATGAAAAACTGTTTTTT. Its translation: CSVGRGNNEKLFF.

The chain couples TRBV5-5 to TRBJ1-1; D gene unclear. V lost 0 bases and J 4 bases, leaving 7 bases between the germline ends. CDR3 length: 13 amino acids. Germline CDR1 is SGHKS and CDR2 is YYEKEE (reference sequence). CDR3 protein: CASSLDRGTEAFF. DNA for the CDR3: TGTGCCAGCAGCTTGGATCGGGGCACTGAAGCTTTCTTT.

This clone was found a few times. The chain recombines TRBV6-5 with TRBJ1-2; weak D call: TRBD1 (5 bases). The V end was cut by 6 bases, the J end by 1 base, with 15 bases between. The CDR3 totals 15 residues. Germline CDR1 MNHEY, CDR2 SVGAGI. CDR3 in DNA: TGTGCCAGCAGCGCAGATCTGACAGTTAACTATGGCTACACCTTC. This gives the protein CASSADLTVNYGYTF.

Here the CDR3 reads CAWRLAGGPGEQFF. The CDR3, as DNA: TGTGCCTGGAGGCTAGCGGGGGGGCCGGGTGAGCAGTTCTTC. The V gene is TRBV30, the J gene TRBJ2-1; 12 bases line up with TRBD2. Germline loops: CDR1 GTSNPN, CDR2 SVGIG (reference sequence). The CDR3 runs 14 residues. V lost 3 bases and J lost 9; bases outside the gene matches: 6. The complete variable domain, with remaining parts taken from reference TRBV30 and TRBJ2-1, reads SQTIHQWPATLVQPVGSPLSLECTVEGTSNPNLYWYRQAAGRGLQLLFYSVGIGQISSEVPQNLSASRPQDRQFILSSKKLLLSDSGFYLCAWRLAGGPGEQFFGPGTRLTVL.